These 30 T cell receptor beta chains were all obtained from the same sample, sequenced in a study of human T cells and chemical hapten exposure. Time point specified: patch test 3, about 24 weeks after DPC sensitization. Indicated treatment: therapeutic diphenylcyclopropenone sensitization with weekly scalp DPC. One entry per CDR3 protein, called by TCRdb with MiXCR from the RACE reads. The sample includes 50,000 to 80,000 distinct CDR3 sequences, roughly 11% of them seen just once. The sequencing here drew on whole blood, taken in connection with sensitization to the hapten diphenylcyclopropenone (DPC). Source of these receptors: a woman aged 25 to 39 with alopecia areata. Some clones in this sample may be carry-over from other donors' samples.

Only a few counts were recorded for this clonotype. The chain couples TRBV28 to TRBJ2-3; possibly TRBD2 for D (7 bases). V shed 8 bases and J shed 3 bases, with 18 bases lying between them. This CDR3 spans 15 amino acids. Germline V CDR1 and CDR2: MDHEN, SYDVKM. The CDR3 sequence is CASSTGGPRTDTQYF. In DNA form, the CDR3 reads TGTGCCAGCTCGACGGGGGGCCCTCGGACAGATACGCAGTATTTT.

J is TRBJ1-5 and V is TRBV29-1; 7 nucleotides align to TRBD1. The CDR3 runs 14 residues. CDR1 and CDR2 from the germline V gene are SQVTM and ANQGSEA. V trimming: 5 bases; J trimming: 0 bases; junction bases outside the gene matches: 4. The DNA of the CDR3 is TGCAGCGTTACACAGGGGAGTAGCAATCAGCCCCAGCATTTT. Translation: CSVTQGSSNQPQHF.

This clonotype was counted many times. In nucleotides, the CDR3 is TGCAGCGTTTTTAACAGGAGCCTGGTCAATGGCTACACCTTC. Residues: CSVFNRSLVNGYTF. The V and J genes are TRBV29-1 and TRBJ1-2; D possibly corresponds to TRBD1 (5 bases). The V and J ends lost 5 bases and 6 bases respectively, with 19 bases between them. The CDR3 totals 14 residues. Germline CDR1 is SQVTM and CDR2 is ANQGSEA.

This clonotype was found many times. This chain joins TRBV5-1 and TRBJ1-4; a possible D gene is TRBD1 (5 bases). Germline V gene sequence: CDR1 SGHRS, CDR2 YFSETQ. CDR3 length: 13 amino acids. Trimming took off 6 bases at V and 2 bases at J, with 8 bases between the two ends. CDR3 DNA sequence: TGCGCCAGCAAAGAGGGGACTAATGAAAAACTGTTTTTT. It yields the protein CASKEGTNEKLFF.

The CDR3 coding sequence is TGTGCCAGCAGCCAAGATACTGAAGCTTTCTTT. It translates to CASSQDTEAFF. This sequence joins TRBV4-2 and TRBJ1-1; D not certain. CDR3 length: 11 amino acids. CDR1 and CDR2 from the germline V gene are LGHNA and YNFKEQ. Trimming took 0 bases from V and 5 from J, leaving 1 base between them.

This chain connects TRBV7-6 to TRBJ2-5; TRBD2 agrees at 9 bases. Germline values: CDR1 SGHVS, CDR2 FNYEAQ. The CDR3 runs to 16 residues. Losses at the gene ends were 1 base for V and 7 bases for J; bases not matched to a gene: 10. The CDR3 spells CASSLDSGGPSGTQYF. CDR3 in DNA: TGTGCCAGCAGCTTAGATAGCGGGGGACCTTCGGGGACCCAGTACTTC.

V is TRBV18 and J is TRBJ2-5, with D perhaps TRBD1 (5 bases). The V gene's germline CDR1 is KGHSH and CDR2 LQKENI. CDR3 length: 17 amino acids. Trimming removed 2 bases at V and 1 base at J, with 17 bases between. The CDR3 spells CASSPNAGRALQETQYF. DNA of the CDR3: TGTGCCAGCTCACCAAATGCCGGCAGGGCCCTCCAAGAGACCCAGTACTTC.

The genes are TRBV4-3 and TRBJ2-2; TRBD1 is a possible D gene (6 bases). Germline-derived CDR1 and CDR2 are LGHNA and YSLEER. Trimming removed 0 bases at V and 7 bases at J, with 12 bases between. The CDR3 is 15 residues long. CDR3 protein: CASSQELGAGGELFF. The CDR3 DNA sequence: TGCGCCAGCAGCCAAGAGTTGGGGGCTGGCGGGGAGCTGTTTTTT.

This clonotype was observed a handful of times. This chain connects TRBV29-1 to TRBJ2-1; D might be TRBD2 (6 bases). Germline CDR1 is SQVTM and CDR2 is ANQGSEA. This CDR3 has 15 residues. The V gene lost 1 base and the J gene lost 8 bases, with 18 bases spanning the gap. The DNA for the CDR3 is TGCAGCGTTGAAGGAATAGCGGCGGTGAAGGATGAGCAGTTCTTC. Translating it yields CSVEGIAAVKDEQFF.

The table lists this clonotype with many counts. The rearrangement uses TRBV6-6 and TRBJ1-1; 7 nucleotides line up with TRBD1. V shed 5 bases, J shed 4 bases, and the junction held 7 bases outside the gene matches. Germline CDR1 MNHNY, CDR2 SVGAGI (reference sequence). The CDR3 spans 14 residues. The CDR3 DNA sequence: TGTGCCAGCAGTAGACTGACAGGGCCCACTGAAGCTTTCTTT. Its protein is CASSRLTGPTEAFF.

The chain couples TRBV28 to TRBJ2-7, with D possibly TRBD1 on 6 matching bases. The CDR3 spans 15 residues. Germline CDR1 is MDHEN and CDR2 is SYDVKM. The germline V and J ends were trimmed by 7 bases and 5 bases, with 21 bases remaining between them. CDR3 sequence (DNA): TGTGCCAGCACTCAAGTAGGAGTTACAGGGAACGAGCAGTACTTC. Translation gives CASTQVGVTGNEQYF.

J is TRBJ2-1 and V is TRBV7-2, with D perhaps matching TRBD2 (5 bases). The CDR3 has 14 amino acids. V was cut by 2 bases and J by 9 bases, with 14 bases left in between. Germline-derived CDR1 and CDR2 are SGHTA and FQGNSA. CDR3 amino acids: CASSLRTFEGEQFF. CDR3 nucleotide sequence: TGTGCCAGCAGCTTAAGGACTTTCGAGGGTGAGCAGTTCTTC.

The table lists this clonotype with a few counts. The chain uses TRBV6-2 or TRBV6-3 and TRBJ2-2; possibly TRBD2 for D (6 bases). The germline V and J ends were trimmed by 9 bases and 5 bases, with 16 bases remaining between them. The CDR3 sequence is 14 residues long. CDR1 and CDR2 from the germline V gene are MNHEY and SVGEGT. The CDR3 reads CASRGLGRTGELFF. CDR3 DNA: TGTGCCAGTCGGGGACTGGGGCGGACCGGGGAGCTGTTTTTT.

In its sample, this clonotype was seen a few times. J is TRBJ2-7 and V is TRBV12-3 or TRBV12-4, with 8 bases fitting TRBD2. CDR3 length: 14 residues. Trimming at V came to 8 bases and at J to 3 bases, leaving 9 bases not matched to a gene. For the CDR3, the DNA is TGTGCCAGCCGCCGGGAGGGGACCTTCTACGAGCAGTACTTC. Translation gives CASRREGTFYEQYF.

This clonotype was seen repeatedly, ten times or more. Germline and junction disagree at one end, which may indicate a read error. This rearrangement joins TRBV7-7 to TRBJ2-2; no reliable D call. Per germline, CDR1 SSHAT and CDR2 FNYEAQ (reference sequence). This CDR3 spans 15 amino acids. CDR3 protein: CASSPRVADTGELFF. For the CDR3, the DNA is TGTGCTAGCAGCCCCCGGGTTGCCGACACCGGGGAGCTGTTTTTT.

This clonotype has ten or more counts. The gene calls are TRBV4-1 and TRBJ1-2; D ambiguous. The V gene lost 0 bases and the J gene lost 5 bases, with 10 bases spanning the gap. Germline CDR1 MGHRA, CDR2 YSYEKL. The CDR3 runs 14 residues. CDR3 nucleotides: TGCGCCAGCAGCCAAGATGAAGGGATTTATGGCTACACCTTC. It specifies CASSQDEGIYGYTF.

This clonotype has a handful of counts. The chain joins TRBV20-1 to TRBJ2-2, with unresolved D. Germline-derived CDR1 and CDR2 are DFQATT and SNEGSKA (reference sequence). The CDR3 totals 13 residues. Trimming shortened V by 1 base and J by 4 bases, and 7 bases separated the two germline ends. Here the CDR3 reads CSARVTFTGELFF. The CDR3, as DNA: TGCAGTGCTAGAGTGACCTTCACCGGGGAGCTGTTTTTT.

This clonotype turned up a few times. V usage is TRBV7-9 and J usage is TRBJ1-2, with 9 positions matching TRBD1. The germline CDR1 and CDR2 sequences are SEHNR and FQNEAQ (reference sequence). This CDR3 has 14 residues. J gave up 8 bases and V 5 bases, and 9 bases lay outside the gene matches. The DNA of the CDR3 is TGTGCCAGCAGCAATTCCGGGACAGGGTCGGGCTACACCTTC. Its protein is CASSNSGTGSGYTF.

This sequence joins TRBV6-5 and TRBJ1-1; D possibly corresponds to TRBD1 (5 bases). V lost 0 bases, J lost 0 bases, and 17 bases lay in between. Germline lookup yields CDR1 MNHEY and CDR2 SVGAGI. This CDR3 contains 18 residues. CDR3 sequence (DNA): TGTGCCAGCAGTTACTCCGCGTTTCAGAGGGGCATGAACACTGAAGCTTTCTTT. It specifies CASSYSAFQRGMNTEAFF.

In this sample, this clonotype turned up a few times. The chain recombines TRBV27 with TRBJ2-2; D uncertain. This CDR3 has 14 amino acids. Between the trimmed V and J ends, which lost 6 bases and 5 bases, there was a span of 13 bases. The germline gives CDR1 MNHEY, CDR2 SMNVEV (reference sequence). CDR3 in amino acids: CASSIKPGTGELFF. In DNA, the CDR3 is TGTGCCAGCAGCATAAAACCAGGAACCGGGGAGCTGTTTTTT.

The chain couples TRBV5-5 to TRBJ2-7; D uncertain. The V end lost 5 bases, the J end lost 4 bases, and 7 bases lay between the germline ends. Looked up from germline, CDR1 is SGHKS and CDR2 is YYEKEE (reference sequence). This CDR3 region has 11 residues. The CDR3 spells CASSAQYEQYF. In DNA form, the CDR3 reads TGTGCCAGCAGTGCTCAGTACGAGCAGTACTTC.

This clonotype appeared many times. The chain couples TRBV12-3 or TRBV12-4 to TRBJ1-2, with D possibly TRBD1 on 5 matching bases. CDR3 length equals 15 residues. V lost 6 bases and J lost 4, with 18 bases in between. The CDR3 sequence is CASRDTRRNSYGYTF. The CDR3 bases are TGTGCCAGCAGGGACACGCGGAGGAATAGCTATGGCTACACCTTC.

This clonotype turned up a few times. This chain links TRBV5-1 with TRBJ1-1; D is perhaps TRBD1 (5 bases). Trimming took 0 bases from V and 3 from J, leaving 21 bases between them. CDR3 size: 18 residues. Germline V CDR1 and CDR2: SGHRS, YFSETQ. The CDR3 nucleotides are TGCGCCAGCAGCTTGGACCGAGGGGTATCCCTAGCCGACACTGAAGCTTTCTTT. This codes for CASSLDRGVSLADTEAFF.

The gene calls are TRBV7-3 and TRBJ1-5; 9 nucleotides match TRBD1. Trimming at V came to 6 bases and at J to 6 bases, leaving 6 bases not matched to a gene. The CDR3 length is 14 residues. Germline V CDR1 and CDR2: SGHTA, FQGTGA. The CDR3 DNA is TGTGCCAGCAGTCACAGGGGGCGCGGTCAGCCCCAGCATTTT. It codes for CASSHRGRGQPQHF.

V is TRBV29-1 and J is TRBJ2-5; a possible D gene is TRBD2 (6 bases). Trimming pared 3 bases from V and 5 bases from J, leaving 10 bases between. CDR1 SQVTM and CDR2 ANQGSEA come from the germline V gene. This CDR3 is built from 12 residues. CDR3 DNA: TGCAGCGTTGACGGGGGTCTTGAGACCCAGTACTTC. This codes for CSVDGGLETQYF.

This clonotype has ten or more counts. The genes are TRBV3-1 and TRBJ1-1; D unresolved. The CDR3 extends over 12 amino acids. From germline, CDR1 is LGHDT and CDR2 YNNKEL (reference sequence). With 4 bases removed from V and 3 bases from J, the gap between germline ends came to 6 bases. CDR3 amino acids: CASSLYDTEAFF. DNA for the CDR3: TGTGCCAGCAGCCTGTATGACACTGAAGCTTTCTTT.

The chain is built from TRBV28 and TRBJ2-4; D call uncertain. V was cut by 6 bases and J by 1 base, with 10 bases left in between. The CDR3 has 14 residues. The germline V gene encodes CDR1 MDHEN and CDR2 SYDVKM. CDR3 loop: CASSFSGAKNIQYF. The DNA for the CDR3 is TGTGCCAGCAGCTTTAGTGGGGCCAAAAACATTCAGTACTTC.

This clonotype was recorded many times. The chain is built from TRBV6-5 and TRBJ1-5; 7 bases fit TRBD1. The CDR3 spans 15 residues. The germline CDR1 and CDR2 sequences are MNHEY and SVGAGI. V trimming: 4 bases; J trimming: 2 bases; junction bases outside the gene matches: 5. The chain's CDR3 is CASSSTGVGNQPQHF. The DNA for the CDR3 is TGTGCCAGCAGTTCTACAGGGGTTGGCAATCAGCCCCAGCATTTT.

This clonotype occurred many times. V gene TRBV6-5 combines with J gene TRBJ2-7; a weak D match, TRBD2 (6 bases). Germline V gives CDR1 MNHEY, CDR2 SVGAGI. CDR3 size: 14 residues. The V end lost 7 bases, the J end lost 2 bases, and 15 bases lay between the germline ends. In DNA, the CDR3 is TGTGCCAGCAATCCAGCGGGTTCCGCCTACGAGCAGTACTTC. Translation: CASNPAGSAYEQYF.

This clonotype was seen only a few times. The rearrangement joins TRBV27 to TRBJ2-1; the D is unclear. There are 15 residues in the CDR3. The V and J ends lost 5 bases and 15 bases respectively, with 26 bases between them. Germline values: CDR1 MNHEY, CDR2 SMNVEV (reference sequence). The chain's CDR3 is CASSLSQKTWNNRFF. The CDR3 nucleotides read TGTGCCAGCAGTCTTTCCCAGAAAACTTGGAATAATAGGTTCTTC.